The sequence of this TCR beta chain was determined in a study of T cells in Graves' hyperthyroidism and ophthalmopathy. CDR3 length equals 16 residues. Germline loops: CDR1 MDHEN, CDR2 SYDVKM. For this clonotype: The target antigen is unknown. The junction shows a germline mismatch at one end, possibly a read error.

Exclusions: uncontrolled infection, other autoimmune disease, pregnancy, lactation. Thyroid ultrasound and orbital computed tomography, with clinical symptoms and serum thyroxine and TRAb, informed diagnoses. It was RNA transcripts that yielded the amplified TCR beta CDR3 regions. The study used the HTBI primer set for a first-round RT-PCR of the TCR CDR3. Using its own MiXCR run on the multiplex PCR reads, TCRdb lists one record per CDR3 protein. The sample lists 490,000 or so distinct CDR3 sequences; about 20% were seen once. Points from the study as a whole: Most clonotypes expanded in the thyroid (above 0.001) were also present in blood.

The sample comprised blood. The chain links TRBV28 to TRBJ2-3; 7 positions agree with TRBD1. The receptor's source is a man in his forties with Graves' ophthalmopathy. In DNA form, the CDR3 reads TGTCCCAGCAATTTGGCCGGGACCTACAGGGGAGATACGCAGTATTTT. It translates to CPSNLAGTYRGDTQYF.